A selection of T cell receptor beta chains follows, all from one sample in a study of T-cell memory formation after mild COVID-19. Using its own MiXCR run on the 5' RACE reads, TCRdb lists one record per CDR3 protein. The sample includes around 300,000 distinct CDR3 sequences, approximately 13% of them seen just once. Sequencing was carried out using PBMCs or a T cell subset sorted from them (not recorded which). The receptors were gathered from a man aged 18 to 29 who had mild COVID-19 (a few samples of this study predate the infection). Cell type and time point are not known. CDR3s include the opening cysteine and the closing phenylalanine or tryptophan. Each record gives: V gene, D gene, clone size, J gene, CDR3 DNA, CDR3 protein. A D gene is named only where the DNA matches it firmly. Only part of the rows carry a size: once, few, many, or a class if the clone is expanded.

TRBV25-1,-,-,TRBJ2-5,TGTGCCAGCAGGTCCGGAATCCAAGAGACCCAGTACTTC,CASRSGIQETQYF
TRBV20-1,-,few,TRBJ2-3,TGCAGTGCTACCGAGCTGTCTAGTCAGCAGTATTTT,CSATELSSQQYF
TRBV6-6,-,few,TRBJ1-1,TGTGCCAGCAGTGACCTTTACGCTTTCTTT,CASSDLYAFF
TRBV20-1,-,-,TRBJ2-2,TGCAGTGCTAGATTCCGGGGTACATACACCGGGGAGCTGTTTTTT,CSARFRGTYTGELFF
TRBV5-1,-,few,TRBJ2-7,TGCGCCAGCAGCGACCTCTCCGGGTCCTACGAGCAGTACTTC,CASSDLSGSYEQYF
TRBV3-1,-,few,TRBJ1-6,TGTGCCAGCAGCTTCCCCCGGACAGCCCCGGTCTTT,CASSFPRTAPVF
TRBV5-8,-,few,TRBJ1-5,TGTGCCAGCAGCTTGGGGGACAACAATCAGCCCCAGCATTTT,CASSLGDNNQPQHF
TRBV12-3/TRBV12-4,-,many,TRBJ2-3,TGTGCCAGCGGGAGACCAGGCGGGGGCACAGATACGCAGTATTTT,CASGRPGGGTDTQYF
TRBV7-9,-,few,TRBJ2-2,TGTGCCAGCAGCTTACGAGTAGGGCTTGCCGGGGAGCTGTTTTTT,CASSLRVGLAGELFF
TRBV2,TRBD1,-,TRBJ1-5,TGTGCCAGCAGCGACAGGGGGATGCTTCAGCCCCAGCATTTT,CASSDRGMLQPQHF
TRBV11-3,TRBD2,few,TRBJ2-2,TGTGCCAGCAGCTTACGGTCGGGCGGGGGAGACACCGGGGAGCTGTTTTTT,CASSLRSGGGDTGELFF
TRBV6-6,TRBD1,few,TRBJ2-2,TGTGCCAGCAGTTATTGGTTGACAGGGCTCACCGGGGAGCTGTTTTTT,CASSYWLTGLTGELFF
TRBV12-3/TRBV12-4,-,few,TRBJ1-6,TGTGCCAGCACCGCGACGGACGGGGGTTCACCCCTCCACTTT,CASTATDGGSPLHF
TRBV7-9,-,many,TRBJ2-5,TGTGCCAGCAGCCAACCATCGGCGGGAAGAGAGACCCAGTACTTC,CASSQPSAGRETQYF
TRBV7-3,-,-,TRBJ1-2,TGTGCCAGCAGCTCGACGCCGGGCAGGGCCTTTTTGCTGTATGGCTACACCTTC,CASSSTPGRAFLLYGYTF
TRBV20-1,-,few,TRBJ2-3,TGCAGTGCTAGTGCGGGGACGCGGAATACGCAGTATTTT,CSASAGTRNTQYF
TRBV14,TRBD1,few,TRBJ1-2,TGTGCCAGCAGCCAAGTAGGACAGGACGGACCCTTCTTC,CASSQVGQDGPFF
TRBV7-2,-,few,TRBJ2-7,TGTGCCAGCAGCCCCGAGCCATCGGCGGGCACCTACGAGCAGTACTTC,CASSPEPSAGTYEQYF
TRBV10-3,-,-,TRBJ1-1,TGTGCCATCAGGGAGATTGTTGGTAGTCCTGAAGCTTTCTTT,CAIREIVGSPEAFF
TRBV7-9,-,few,TRBJ1-1,TGTGCCAGCAGCGCGGGGTGGGGCGACAACACTGAAGCTTTCTTT,CASSAGWGDNTEAFF
TRBV5-1,TRBD1,-,TRBJ2-4,TGCGCCAGCAGCTTGGACAGGGGGCAGGGAAACATTCAGTACTTC,CASSLDRGQGNIQYF
TRBV7-9,-,-,TRBJ2-3,TGTGCCAGCAGCTTATCGGGCCAGTTCACAGATACGCAGTATTTT,CASSLSGQFTDTQYF
TRBV20-1,TRBD1,few,TRBJ2-2,TGCAGTGCTGCGACAGGGGACAACACCGGGGAGCTGTTTTTT,CSAATGDNTGELFF
TRBV7-9,TRBD2,few,TRBJ2-3,TGTGCCAGCAGCTTAGTTCGCCTAGCGGCAACCACAGATACGCAGTATTTT,CASSLVRLAATTDTQYF
TRBV20-1,-,-,TRBJ2-7,TGCAGTGCTAGCCGGGGGCTATTGTACGAGCAGTACTTC,CSASRGLLYEQYF
TRBV7-9,-,-,TRBJ1-4,TGTGCCAGCAGCACCCACTGGGGTAACCAATTGCTGGAAAAACTGTTTTTT,CASSTHWGNQLLEKLFF
TRBV7-9,TRBD2,-,TRBJ2-7,TGTGCCAGCAGCTTAGAAGGTCTAGCGGGAGATCCCTACGAGCAGTACTTC,CASSLEGLAGDPYEQYF
TRBV7-2,-,-,TRBJ1-6,TGTGCCAGCAGCTTAGGGGGTCATCCGGGCTCACCCCTCCACTTT,CASSLGGHPGSPLHF
TRBV2,-,few,TRBJ2-3,TGTGCCAGCAGTGAAGAGAGCACAGATACGCAGTATTTT,CASSEESTDTQYF